This TCR beta chain was recorded in a study of blood T cell repertoires in COVID-19. The assay was immunoSEQ multiplex PCR, and TCRdb's table has in-frame clones only and misses some. The top ten clones hold about 19% of a sample with about 89,000 clones, about 80% of them seen once. The CDR3 consists of 15 residues. V was clipped by 3 bases and J by 6 bases; unmatched bases: 9. Germline V lookup: CDR1 SGHNT, CDR2 YYREEE (reference sequence). The chain couples TRBV5-4 to TRBJ2-5, with TRBD1 matching 9 bases. Sequencing was done on a sample of peripheral blood. The sequence was obtained from a woman of 80 years or more with acute or convalescent COVID-19. CDR3: CASSSQGTGTKTQYF. The CDR3 coding sequence is TGTGCCAGCAGCTCCCAGGGGACAGGGACGAAGACCCAGTACTTC.